This TCR beta chain was identified during a study of blood T cell repertoires in COVID-19. Study information: Both acute and convalescent COVID-19 samples were obtained from the United States, Italy and Spain. PBMCs, B-cell-depleted T cells, or T cells were the source of the cDNA or gDNA that made up the material.

This clone occurred a few times. How the authors handled the data: The assay estimated nucleated cells by amplifying reference gene primers. Here immunoSEQ multiplex PCR was the method, and the copy in TCRdb shows in-frame clones only, minus some. V and J calls and clone size are as listed in that table; D and trimming were resolved from the DNA. This sample carries under 150,000 clones, about nine tenths of them seen once, and the ten largest clones take 2% to 2.5%. The sequenced material came from peripheral blood. The TCR sequence derives from a middle-aged man with active COVID-19.

CDR3 nucleotides: TGTGCCAGCAGCCTAAACCCCCTCTACGAGCAGTACTTC. This codes for CASSLNPLYEQYF. The J gene is TRBJ2-7, the V gene TRBV7-2, with D hard to call. Germline CDR1 SGHTA, CDR2 FQGNSA. V lost 5 bases to trimming and J lost 3 bases, with 11 bases between them. The CDR3 runs to 13 residues.